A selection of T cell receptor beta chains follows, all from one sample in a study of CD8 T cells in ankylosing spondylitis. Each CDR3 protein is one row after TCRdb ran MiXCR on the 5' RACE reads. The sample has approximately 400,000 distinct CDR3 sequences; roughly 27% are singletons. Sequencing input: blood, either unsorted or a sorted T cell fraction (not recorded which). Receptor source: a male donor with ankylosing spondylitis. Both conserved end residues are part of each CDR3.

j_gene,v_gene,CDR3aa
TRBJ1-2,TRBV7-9,CASSLVSPNGGYTF
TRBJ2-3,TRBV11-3,CASKRTFPSTDTQYF
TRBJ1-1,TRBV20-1,CSAREGLMNTEAFF
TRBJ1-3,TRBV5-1,CASSLDGGAGNTIYF
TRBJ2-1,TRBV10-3,CAISVGTSGRLNNEQFF
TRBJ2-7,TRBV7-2,CASSLLDRGTHEQYF
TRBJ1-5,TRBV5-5,CASSLVGGLGNQPQHF
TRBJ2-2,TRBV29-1,CSVGRTGGYNTGELFF
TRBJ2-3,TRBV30,CAWSLGETQYF
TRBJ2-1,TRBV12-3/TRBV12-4,CASSNLGAYYGNEQFF
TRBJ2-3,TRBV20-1,CSAGRLDVDTQYF
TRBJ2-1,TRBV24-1,CATSDFRGSSYNEQFF
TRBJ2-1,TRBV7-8,CASSLVTRRDEQFF
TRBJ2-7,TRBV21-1,CASSLKRRRDRAEQYF
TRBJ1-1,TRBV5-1,CASSLSRTALYDEAFF
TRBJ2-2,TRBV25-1,CASREPVNTGELFF
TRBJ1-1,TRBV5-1,CASSLPGTAKNTEAFF
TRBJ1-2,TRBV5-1,CASSLVGGIDYGYTF
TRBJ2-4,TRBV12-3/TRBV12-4,CASSPRQGRGNIQYF
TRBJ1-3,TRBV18,CASSPINQGAAGNTIYF